Listed below are T cell receptor beta chains from one sample, sequenced in a study of blood T cell repertoires in COVID-19. Sequencing was performed with immunoSEQ multiplex PCR; in TCRdb, only in-frame clones are kept and a portion is missing. The table includes approximately 220,000 clones, 87% detected once. Sequencing was done on a sample of PBMCs or T cells enriched from blood (not recorded which). Source of these receptors: a woman aged 25 to 39 with acute COVID-19. Each CDR3 is given with its conserved first and last residue. The order of the fields is J gene, clone size, V gene, D gene, CDR3 DNA, CDR3 protein. D genes are given only for firm matches. Expanded clones get a size class; other rows say once, few or many, or leave the size out.

J: TRBJ2-1; size: .; V: TRBV14; D: .; DNA: TGTGCCAGCAGCCAAAGACAGGGAGGAGGGAATGAGCAGTTCTTC; CDR3: CASSQRQGGGNEQFF
J: TRBJ2-3; size: .; V: TRBV15; D: .; DNA: TGTGCCACCAGCACACGTAGCGGCACAGATACGCAGTATTTT; CDR3: CATSTRSGTDTQYF
J: TRBJ2-7; size: .; V: TRBV19; D: TRBD2; DNA: TGTGCCAGTAGCCCCGGGACTAGCAATTCTTACGAGCAGTACTTC; CDR3: CASSPGTSNSYEQYF
J: TRBJ1-1; size: .; V: TRBV11-2; D: .; DNA: TGTGCCAGCAGCTTAGTCAGGGCGTACACTGAAGCTTTCTTT; CDR3: CASSLVRAYTEAFF
J: TRBJ2-7; size: .; V: TRBV4-3; D: TRBD1; DNA: TGCGCCAGCAGCCAGGAGACAGGGGTCGAGCAGTACTTC; CDR3: CASSQETGVEQYF
J: TRBJ2-3; size: .; V: TRBV10-1; D: TRBD2; DNA: TGCGCCAGCAGTGGTAGCGGGGGCCTCAAAGATACGCAGTATTTT; CDR3: CASSGSGGLKDTQYF
J: TRBJ1-2; size: .; V: TRBV19; D: TRBD1; DNA: TGTGCCAGTAGTGCTGACAGGGGGAATGGCTACACCTTC; CDR3: CASSADRGNGYTF
J: TRBJ2-3; size: few; V: TRBV5-1; D: .; DNA: TGCGCCAGCAGCTTAAACTATGGCGATACGCAGTATTTT; CDR3: CASSLNYGDTQYF
J: TRBJ1-5; size: few; V: TRBV5-1; D: TRBD1; DNA: TGCGCCAGCAGCTTAGGGGGCGCCCAGCCCCAGCATTTT; CDR3: CASSLGGAQPQHF
J: TRBJ1-1; size: .; V: TRBV11-2; D: .; DNA: TGTGCCAGCAGCATCAGGGGCTCGAACACTGAAGCTTTCTTT; CDR3: CASSIRGSNTEAFF
J: TRBJ1-5; size: .; V: TRBV7-2; D: .; DNA: TGTGCCAGCAACTCCTGGGGGGAAAGGGATCAGCCCCAGCATTTT; CDR3: CASNSWGERDQPQHF
J: TRBJ2-2; size: .; V: TRBV3-1/TRBV3-2; D: TRBD1; DNA: TGTGCCAGCAGCCTCCGATTTTTGGGGACAGAGACGTCGGAGACGGCCGGGGAGCTGTTTTTT; CDR3: CASSLRFLGTETSETAGELFF
J: TRBJ1-6; size: few; V: TRBV3-1/TRBV3-2; D: .; DNA: TGTGCCAGCAGCCAAGCCGCGGGGGCGAAGCCACCCCTCCACTTT; CDR3: CASSQAAGAKPPLHF
J: TRBJ2-2; size: .; V: TRBV5-8; D: TRBD1; DNA: TGTGCCAGCACCTCCCCTGGAGTTGGCAGGGGGCTATCCGGGGAGCTGTTTTTT; CDR3: CASTSPGVGRGLSGELFF
J: TRBJ1-1; size: .; V: TRBV7-8; D: .; DNA: TGTGCCAGCCGCGAAAACACTGAAGCTTTCTTT; CDR3: CASRENTEAFF
J: TRBJ1-1; size: .; V: TRBV30; D: .; DNA: TGTGCCTGGTCCCATGGAGGGGTGTCCACTGAAGCTTTCTTT; CDR3: CAWSHGGVSTEAFF
J: TRBJ2-7; size: .; V: TRBV10-3; D: .; DNA: TGTGCCATCAGTGTGCTCCCCAGGGACGAGCAGTACTTC; CDR3: CAISVLPRDEQYF
J: TRBJ2-1; size: .; V: TRBV27; D: TRBD1; DNA: TGTGCCAGCAGTTTATCGGACAGGGTGGATGAGCAGTTCTTC; CDR3: CASSLSDRVDEQFF
J: TRBJ1-1; size: .; V: TRBV5-1; D: .; DNA: TGCGCCAGCAGCTCGGTGGACAGTCCTGAAGCTTTCTTT; CDR3: CASSSVDSPEAFF
J: TRBJ1-1; size: .; V: TRBV10-3; D: TRBD1; DNA: TGTGCCATCACCGGACAGGGTGGCACTGAAGCTTTCTTT; CDR3: CAITGQGGTEAFF
J: TRBJ2-3; size: .; V: TRBV7-8; D: TRBD2; DNA: TGTGCCAGCAGGCTCGGGGGGGCCACAGATACGCAGTATTTT; CDR3: CASRLGGATDTQYF
J: TRBJ2-5; size: .; V: TRBV6-5; D: .; DNA: TGTGCCAGCAGGTCGGGGGGCCCGGAGACCCAGTACTTC; CDR3: CASRSGGPETQYF
J: TRBJ1-2; size: once; V: TRBV7-2; D: .; DNA: TGTGCCAGCAGCTCGCGGGGCGGGAACTATGGCTACACCTTC; CDR3: CASSSRGGNYGYTF
J: TRBJ2-3; size: .; V: TRBV11-2; D: TRBD2; DNA: TGTGCCAGCACCACTGGGGGGGGATCAGATACGCAGTATTTT; CDR3: CASTTGGGSDTQYF
J: TRBJ1-6; size: .; V: TRBV10-3; D: .; DNA: TGTGCCATCAGTGAATCTGAGGAAAGCTCCTATAATTCACCCCTCCACTTT; CDR3: CAISESEESSYNSPLHF
J: TRBJ1-5; size: .; V: TRBV10-1; D: .; DNA: TGCGCCAGCAGCCGGACTAATCAGCCCCAGCATTTT; CDR3: CASSRTNQPQHF
J: TRBJ1-6; size: .; V: TRBV7-9; D: .; DNA: TGTGCCAGCAGCTTAGAGGGGGTAGGCAATTCACCCCTCCACTTT; CDR3: CASSLEGVGNSPLHF
J: TRBJ2-3; size: .; V: TRBV29-1; D: TRBD2; DNA: TGCAGCGTTGAGGAAAGCGGGGACGGCACAGATACGCAGTATTTT; CDR3: CSVEESGDGTDTQYF
J: TRBJ1-1; size: .; V: TRBV19; D: .; DNA: TGTGCCAGTAGTATCCTTATGAGTGACACTGAAGCTTTCTTT; CDR3: CASSILMSDTEAFF
J: TRBJ1-5; size: .; V: TRBV12-5; D: TRBD1; DNA: TGTGCTAGTGGTCCCGGACAGGGAGGTTTTCAGCCCCAGCATTTT; CDR3: CASGPGQGGFQPQHF
J: TRBJ2-1; size: .; V: TRBV24-1; D: TRBD1; DNA: TGTGCCACCAGTGCGGGACAGCTCGACAATGAGCAGTTCTTC; CDR3: CATSAGQLDNEQFF
J: TRBJ1-3; size: .; V: TRBV7-2; D: .; DNA: TGTGCCAGCAGCCCCCACAGAGACTCTGGAAACACCATATATTTT; CDR3: CASSPHRDSGNTIYF
J: TRBJ2-3; size: .; V: TRBV10-3; D: TRBD2; DNA: TGTGCCATCAGTGGGCGGGGGAGCACAGATACGCAGTATTTT; CDR3: CAISGRGSTDTQYF
J: TRBJ1-1; size: .; V: TRBV7-6; D: .; DNA: TGTGCCAGCGTCCCAAACACTGAAGCTTTCTTT; CDR3: CASVPNTEAFF
J: TRBJ2-3; size: once; V: TRBV7-9; D: TRBD1; DNA: TGTGCCAGCAGCTCCAGTGGACAGGGCACAGATACGCAGTATTTT; CDR3: CASSSSGQGTDTQYF
J: TRBJ2-1; size: .; V: TRBV9; D: .; DNA: TGTGCCAGCAGCGTCTCCCAGGACAATGAGCAGTTCTTC; CDR3: CASSVSQDNEQFF
J: TRBJ1-6; size: .; V: TRBV19; D: .; DNA: TGTGCCAGTAGTTCCATGGACACCTCCCTTAATTCACCCCTCCACTTT; CDR3: CASSSMDTSLNSPLHF
J: TRBJ1-5; size: .; V: TRBV19; D: TRBD1; DNA: TGTGCCAGTAGGACAGGGACCGGCCAGCCCCAGCATTTT; CDR3: CASRTGTGQPQHF
J: TRBJ1-2; size: .; V: TRBV7-9; D: TRBD1; DNA: TGTGCCAGCAGCTGGGACAGGGGGGATTCTGGCTACACCTTC; CDR3: CASSWDRGDSGYTF
J: TRBJ1-2; size: .; V: TRBV6-2/TRBV6-3; D: TRBD1; DNA: TGTGCCAGCAGTTACGGCCCGACAGGGGGCCTAAGAGTTCTTGGCTACACCTTC; CDR3: CASSYGPTGGLRVLGYTF
J: TRBJ2-5; size: many; V: TRBV7-6; D: .; DNA: TGTGCCAGCAGCTTACGTCCCGTTGAAGAGACCCAGTACTTC; CDR3: CASSLRPVEETQYF